The next 13 T cell receptor beta chains were all read from a single sample in a study of blood T cell repertoires in COVID-19. The data were produced by immunoSEQ multiplex PCR, yet TCRdb's version contains in-frame clones alone and is incomplete. Found here are over 80,000 clones, approximately 86% of them singletons; the top ten hold about 9.4%. The sequencing sample was made of peripheral blood. The receptors derive from a middle-aged man with acute or convalescent COVID-19.

CDR3 in DNA: TGCGCCAGCAGCCAATTTGGGAGTGGGGTACCAGGCTACGAGCAGTACTTC. Translating it yields CASSQFGSGVPGYEQYF. The rearrangement links TRBV4-1 to TRBJ2-7; D possibly corresponds to TRBD2 (5 bases). The germline gives CDR1 MGHRA, CDR2 YSYEKL. The CDR3 is made up of 17 amino acids. Trimming stripped 2 bases from V and 3 bases from J, with 20 bases between.

Written as DNA, the CDR3 is TGTGCCAGCAGCCAGGGGGCCCGGACAGATACGCAGTATTTT. It translates to CASSQGARTDTQYF. The chain uses TRBV3-1 (or the pseudogene TRBV3-2) and TRBJ2-3; tentative D call: TRBD1 (6 bases). Germline assignment: CDR1 LGHDT and CDR2 YNNKEL (reference sequence). V shed 3 bases and J shed 3 bases, with 10 bases lying between them. The CDR3 totals 14 residues.

The V and J genes are TRBV18 and TRBJ2-1; possible D gene TRBD2, 6 bases. Trimming took 3 bases from V and 1 from J, leaving 16 bases between them. This CDR3 has 17 amino acids. The V gene's germline CDR1 is KGHSH and CDR2 LQKENI. CDR3 sequence reads: CASSPILLAESYNEQFF. The DNA of the CDR3 is TGTGCCAGCTCACCGATTTTGTTAGCGGAATCCTACAATGAGCAGTTCTTC.

The genes are TRBV14 and TRBJ2-2; unclear D gene. The germline V and J ends were trimmed by 3 bases and 9 bases, with 14 bases remaining between them. CDR3 length equals 14 residues. Germline V CDR1 and CDR2: SGHDN, FVKESK. The CDR3 DNA reads as TGTGCCAGCAGCCAGGCTTGGGCCCCTCGGGAGCTGTTTTTT. Protein: CASSQAWAPRELFF. Based on the CDR3 plus reference TRBV14 and TRBJ2-2, the full variable domain is EAGVTQFPSHSVIEKGQTVTLRCDPISGHDNLYWYRRVMGKEIKFLLHFVKESKQDESGMPNNRFLAERTGGTYSTLKVQPAELEDSGVYFCASSQAWAPRELFFGEGSRLTVL.

V is TRBV6-5 and J is TRBJ1-1; D gene unclear. The CDR3 spans 13 residues. Trimming stripped 4 bases from V and 4 bases from J, with 10 bases between. Germline CDR1 reads MNHEY; CDR2 reads SVGAGI. CDR3 nucleotides: TGTGCCAGCAGTTTACTGCCATCCACTGAAGCTTTCTTT. This sequence encodes CASSLLPSTEAFF.

The chain is built from TRBV6-5 and TRBJ2-5, with 9 bases identical to TRBD2. Looked up from germline, CDR1 is MNHEY and CDR2 is SVGAGI. With 3 bases clipped from V and 2 bases from J, the junction kept 7 bases outside the gene matches. The CDR3 sequence is 16 residues long. Written as DNA, the CDR3 is TGTGCCAGCAGTTATAGTCGCGGGAGGGGACAAGAGACCCAGTACTTC. Translating gives CASSYSRGRGQETQYF.

This clone was recorded once. J is TRBJ1-1 and V is TRBV6-5; TRBD1 agrees at 10 bases. Looked up from germline, CDR1 is MNHEY and CDR2 is SVGAGI. Trimming removed 5 bases from V and 4 bases from J; junction bases left unmatched: 4. CDR3 length: 14 residues. The CDR3 sequence: CASSRQGARTEAFF. The CDR3, as DNA: TGTGCCAGCAGTCGACAGGGGGCGCGCACTGAAGCTTTCTTT.

V usage is TRBV2 and J usage is TRBJ1-5; 7 bases line up with TRBD1. Trimming cost V 7 bases and J 0 bases; bases outside gene matches: 3. Germline V lookup: CDR1 SNHLY, CDR2 FYNNEI. This CDR3 is 14 amino acids long. CDR3 in amino acids: CASTGQNSNQPQHF. In DNA form, the CDR3 reads TGTGCCAGCACGGGACAGAATAGCAATCAGCCCCAGCATTTT. Full variable domain (rest looked up from reference TRBV2 and TRBJ1-5): EPEVTQTPSHQVTQMGQEVILRCVPISNHLYFYWYRQILGQKVEFLVSFYNNEISEKSEIFDDQFSVERPDGSNFTLKIRSTKLEDSAMYFCASTGQNSNQPQHFGDGTRLSIL.

The rearrangement joins TRBV7-9 to TRBJ1-4; 7 positions agree with TRBD1. The germline V gene encodes CDR1 SEHNR and CDR2 FQNEAQ (reference sequence). The CDR3 is 16 amino acids. V dropped 5 bases and J dropped 1; count of bases not matched to a gene: 7. As DNA, the CDR3 is TGTGCCAGCAGCATCGGGACAGTTATAACTAATGAAAAACTGTTTTTT. Translating it yields CASSIGTVITNEKLFF.

This chain connects TRBV10-2 to TRBJ1-2; 9 nucleotides align to TRBD1. Trimming cost V 0 bases and J 4 bases; bases outside gene matches: 9. Germline assignment: CDR1 WSHSY and CDR2 SAAADI. The CDR3 contains 17 residues. The CDR3 coding sequence is TGCGCCAGCAGTGAGTCCTTCGTCCCGGGACAGGGCTATGGCTACACCTTC. Translated, it gives CASSESFVPGQGYGYTF.

The V gene is TRBV27, the J gene TRBJ1-3, with a tentative D call TRBD1 (5 bases). Germline V lookup: CDR1 MNHEY, CDR2 SMNVEV (reference sequence). CDR3 length: 14 amino acids. V was cut by 6 bases and J by 3 bases, with 12 bases left in between. For the CDR3, the DNA is TGTGCCAGCAGGGTTACAGGATATGGAAACACCATATATTTT. It encodes CASRVTGYGNTIYF.

The chain has TRBV5-1 and TRBJ2-1; 10 nucleotides agree with TRBD2. V gave up 2 bases and J gave up 7 bases; unmatched junction bases: 6. The length of the CDR3 is 15 residues. CDR1 is SGHRS, CDR2 YFSETQ, per germline. The CDR3 protein is CASSFRAGGPNEQFF. DNA for the CDR3: TGCGCCAGCAGCTTCCGAGCGGGAGGGCCGAATGAGCAGTTCTTC.

V usage is TRBV19 and J usage is TRBJ2-1; no firm D call. Germline assignment: CDR1 LNHDA and CDR2 SQIVND (reference sequence). The CDR3 contains 13 residues. The germline V and J ends were trimmed by 5 bases and 8 bases, with 13 bases remaining between them. This CDR3 is CASSLFSVDEQFF. CDR3 DNA: TGTGCCAGTAGTCTTTTCTCAGTGGATGAGCAGTTCTTC.